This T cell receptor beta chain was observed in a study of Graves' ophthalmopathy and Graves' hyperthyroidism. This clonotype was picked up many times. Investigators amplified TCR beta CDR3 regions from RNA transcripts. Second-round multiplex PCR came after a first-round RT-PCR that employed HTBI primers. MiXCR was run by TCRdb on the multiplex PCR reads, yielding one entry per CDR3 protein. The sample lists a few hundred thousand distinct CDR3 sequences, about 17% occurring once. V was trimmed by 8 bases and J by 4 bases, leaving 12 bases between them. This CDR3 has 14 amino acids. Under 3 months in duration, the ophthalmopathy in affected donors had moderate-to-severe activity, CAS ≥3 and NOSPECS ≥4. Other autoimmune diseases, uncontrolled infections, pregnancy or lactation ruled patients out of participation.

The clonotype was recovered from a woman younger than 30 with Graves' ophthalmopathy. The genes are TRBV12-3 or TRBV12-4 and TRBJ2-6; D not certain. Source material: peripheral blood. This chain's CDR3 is CASRRSDGANVLTF. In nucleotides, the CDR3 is TGTGCCAGCCGGCGGTCGGACGGGGCCAACGTCCTGACTTTC.